This T cell receptor beta chain originates from a study of blood T cell repertoires in COVID-19. For the study at large: COVID-19 samples collected from the United States, Italy and Spain covered acute and convalescent phases. T cells, B-cell-depleted T cells, or PBMCs provided the cDNA or gDNA that served as material.

Original data processing: Estimation of nucleated cell counts was performed using reference gene primer amplification. The protocol was immunoSEQ multiplex PCR, while the TCRdb copy is restricted to in-frame clones and leaves out a portion. D and trimming come from the DNA, and the V and J calls and clone size come from that table. The repertoire holds around 30,000 clones, with about 88% as singletons. This CDR3 is 14 amino acids long. Trimming removed 4 bases from V and 7 bases from J; junction bases left unmatched: 9. Germline V CDR1 and CDR2: SEHNR, FQNEAQ (reference sequence). The sequenced material came from peripheral blood. The receptor comes from a man aged 65-85 years with active COVID-19. The V gene is TRBV7-9, the J gene TRBJ2-7; TRBD2 matches 8 bases. The CDR3 nucleotides read TGTGCCAGCAGCTCCCGGGGGGGCCCGGGAGAGCAGTACTTC. The encoded protein is CASSSRGGPGEQYF.